One and the same sample provided the 29 T cell receptor beta chains below, sequenced in a study of human T cells and chemical hapten exposure. TCRdb analysed the RACE reads with MiXCR anew, one entry per CDR3 protein. The table records just over 350,000 distinct CDR3 sequences, about 6.3% of them present only once. Sample time point: patch test 2, 6 weeks after DPC sensitization. Treatment meaning: therapeutic diphenylcyclopropenone sensitization with weekly scalp DPC. Sequencing was performed on whole blood, taken in connection with sensitization to the hapten diphenylcyclopropenone (DPC). These receptor sequences come from a woman younger than 35 with alopecia areata. Some clones in this sample may be carry-over from other donors' samples.

The count of this clonotype is one. The chain combines TRBV12-3 or TRBV12-4 with TRBJ2-7, with TRBD1 matching 7 bases. The V gene end was trimmed by 5 bases and the J gene end by 7 bases; junction bases not matched to a gene: 8. The CDR3 is 13 amino acids. The CDR3 region is CASSQVVQGEQYF. The DNA for the CDR3 is TGTGCCAGCAGTCAAGTAGTACAGGGGGAGCAGTACTTC.

This clonotype has more than one count but fewer than ten. CDR3 region: CASGFIAGSYNEQFF. The CDR3 bases are TGTGCTAGTGGTTTTATAGCGGGGTCCTACAATGAGCAGTTCTTC. The chain has TRBV12-5 and TRBJ2-1; TRBD2 agrees at 8 bases. This CDR3 is built from 15 residues. Germline-derived CDR1 and CDR2 are LGHNT and FRNRAP. Unmatched junction bases numbered 2, after V lost 3 bases and J lost 1 base.

This clonotype was picked up many times. The chain combines TRBV7-2 with TRBJ2-1, with 7 bases identical to TRBD1. J was trimmed by 7 bases and V by 4 bases; bases with no gene match: 10. The CDR3 contains 15 residues. Germline CDR1 and CDR2: SGHTA and FQGNSA. The CDR3 loop is CASSYAGTANNEQFF. Written as DNA, the CDR3 is TGTGCCAGCAGCTACGCCGGGACAGCGAATAATGAGCAGTTCTTC.

The chain employs TRBV7-2 and TRBJ2-1; 11 bases agree with TRBD2. The CDR3 runs 17 residues. CDR1 is SGHTA and CDR2 is FQGNSA in the germline V gene. Unmatched junction bases numbered 6, after V lost 5 bases and J lost 0 bases. CDR3 coding DNA: TGTGCCAGCAGCCCGACTAGCGGGATGAGCTCCTACAATGAGCAGTTCTTC. Translating gives CASSPTSGMSSYNEQFF.

In this sample, this clonotype turned up many times. This rearrangement joins TRBV25-1 to TRBJ2-3; the D gene is possibly TRBD2 (6 bases). V lost 5 bases and J lost 6, with 15 bases in between. Germline CDR1 MGHDK, CDR2 SYGVNS. CDR3 length equals 14 residues. The CDR3 region has the DNA TGTGCCAGCAGTCTCGCGGGGAGAGTGGATACGCAGTATTTT. Residues: CASSLAGRVDTQYF.

This clonotype was detected many times. The chain is built from TRBV4-2 and TRBJ2-1; D is possibly TRBD1 (6 bases). The CDR3 totals 15 residues. The V end lost 2 bases, the J end lost 4 bases, and 12 bases lay between the germline ends. Germline loops: CDR1 LGHNA, CDR2 YNFKEQ. In DNA form, the CDR3 reads TGTGCCAGCAGCCAAAGCGCCGGACAGTACAATGAGCAGTTCTTC. Its translation: CASSQSAGQYNEQFF.

This clonotype turned up a few times. This chain joins TRBV5-1 and TRBJ2-3, with TRBD1 as a possible D gene (6 bases). The CDR3 contains 15 residues. V lost 1 base and J 4 bases, leaving 13 bases between the germline ends. CDR1 is SGHRS, CDR2 YFSETQ, per germline. CDR3 sequence: CASSLPTGVSDTQYF. DNA of the CDR3: TGCGCCAGCAGCTTGCCGACAGGAGTCTCAGATACGCAGTATTTT.

The table lists this clonotype with many counts. The chain is built from TRBV14 and TRBJ1-6; TRBD1 agrees at 7 bases. From germline, CDR1 is SGHDN and CDR2 FVKESK. V was clipped by 4 bases and J by 9 bases; unmatched bases: 3. This CDR3 is 13 amino acids long. Here the CDR3 reads CASSPDRVSPLHF. Here the CDR3 DNA reads TGTGCCAGCAGCCCTGACAGGGTTTCACCCCTCCACTTT.

The chain recombines TRBV18 with TRBJ2-3; TRBD1 matches at 10 bases. The CDR3 covers 14 residues. Trimming removed 3 bases from V and 9 bases from J; junction bases left unmatched: 6. CDR1 KGHSH and CDR2 LQKENI come from the germline V gene. In nucleotides, the CDR3 is TGTGCCAGCTCACCGGGACAGGGGACGTGGACGCAGTATTTT. As protein: CASSPGQGTWTQYF.

The rearrangement joins TRBV4-1 to TRBJ1-5; 7 nucleotides line up with TRBD1. Germline-derived CDR1 and CDR2 are MGHRA and YSYEKL. V was pared by 0 bases and J by 5 bases, with 7 bases of the junction left unmatched. The CDR3 spans 16 residues. The CDR3 DNA sequence: TGCGCCAGCAGCCAAGAATGGAGGGACAGTTATCAGCCCCAGCATTTT. Its translation: CASSQEWRDSYQPQHF.

This clonotype was seen a handful of times. The chain couples TRBV5-6 to TRBJ2-5; D might be TRBD1 or TRBD2, each matching 5 bases. V lost 1 base, J lost 5 bases, and 15 bases lay in between. Looked up from germline, CDR1 is SGHDT and CDR2 is YYEEEE. The CDR3 is made up of 15 amino acids. In nucleotides, the CDR3 is TGTGCCAGCAGCTTGTTTGGGGGTTGGGTGGAGACCCAGTACTTC. As protein: CASSLFGGWVETQYF.

Details on this clonotype: This is likely a read error, given that the CDR3 carries no conserved phenylalanine or tryptophan at its end. The V gene is TRBV20-1, the J gene TRBJ1-2, with D possibly matching TRBD1 (5 bases). The CDR3 sequence is 14 residues long. The germline V gene has CDR1 DFQATT and CDR2 SNEGSKA (reference sequence). V lost 0 bases to trimming and J lost 4 bases, with 12 bases between them. The CDR3 region is CSAREGRVSYGYTL. DNA of the CDR3: TGCAGTGCTAGAGAGGGACGGGTCTCCTATGGCTACACCTTA.

This clonotype has just a few counts. The chain joins TRBV7-9 to TRBJ2-5; D possibly corresponds to TRBD2 (6 bases). This CDR3 has 14 amino acids. The germline gives CDR1 SEHNR, CDR2 FQNEAQ (reference sequence). Trimming stripped 3 bases from V and 4 bases from J, with 12 bases between. In DNA form, the CDR3 reads TGTGCCAGCAGCTTCGGGACTTACGGAGAGACCCAGTACTTC. It codes for CASSFGTYGETQYF.

This clonotype was picked up many times. The chain carries TRBV5-1 and TRBJ2-7, with D perhaps assigned TRBD1 or TRBD2 (5 bases each). Germline CDR1 and CDR2: SGHRS and YFSETQ. The CDR3 sequence is 14 residues long. The germline V and J ends were trimmed by 1 base and 4 bases, with 12 bases remaining between them. CDR3 in amino acids: CASSLWQGGYEQYF. Here the CDR3 DNA reads TGCGCCAGCAGCTTGTGGCAGGGCGGGTACGAGCAGTACTTC.

This clonotype showed up many times. The CDR3 loop reads CSVRAMLEETQYF. In DNA form, the CDR3 reads TGCAGCGTTAGAGCGATGCTAGAAGAGACCCAGTACTTC. The chain employs TRBV29-1 and TRBJ2-5; D is undetermined. The CDR3 consists of 13 residues. CDR1 and CDR2 (germline): SQVTM, ANQGSEA. V was trimmed by 5 bases and J by 3 bases, leaving 13 bases between them.

This sequence joins TRBV14 and TRBJ2-1; TRBD1 matches at 9 bases. Losses at the gene ends were 1 base for V and 0 bases for J; bases not matched to a gene: 10. The CDR3 is 19 amino acids. CDR1 is SGHDN, CDR2 FVKESK, per germline. The CDR3 sequence: CASSQGDRDPTISYNEQFF. CDR3 nucleotide sequence: TGTGCCAGCAGCCAAGGGGACAGGGACCCTACTATCTCCTACAATGAGCAGTTCTTC.

Only a few counts were recorded for this clonotype. The chain employs TRBV18 and TRBJ1-1, with D tentatively TRBD1 (5 bases). From germline, CDR1 is KGHSH and CDR2 LQKENI. This CDR3 has 15 amino acids. Between the trimmed V and J ends, which lost 3 bases and 3 bases, there was a span of 14 bases. In DNA form, the CDR3 reads TGTGCCAGCTCACCCCTCCAGGGTCCGCACACTGAAGCTTTCTTT. As protein: CASSPLQGPHTEAFF. The full variable domain, its missing parts supplied by reference TRBV18 and TRBJ1-1, is NAGVMQNPRHLVRRRGQEARLRCSPMKGHSHVYWYRQLPEEGLKFMVYLQKENIIDESGMPKERFSAEFPKEGPSILRIQQVVRGDSAAYFCASSPLQGPHTEAFFGQGTRLTVV.

This clonotype was recorded many times. J is TRBJ2-5 and V is TRBV7-2, with no clear D. V lost 5 bases and J 5 bases, leaving 12 bases between the germline ends. The CDR3 loop spans 13 amino acids. CDR1 SGHTA and CDR2 FQGNSA come from the germline V gene. CDR3 in amino acids: CASSPRKSETQYF. DNA for the CDR3: TGTGCCAGCAGCCCCAGAAAGTCCGAGACCCAGTACTTC.

This clonotype was counted many times. One junction end disagrees with the germline gene, perhaps due to a read error. The chain couples TRBV7-9 to TRBJ1-5; 7 nucleotides agree with TRBD1. The CDR3 consists of 15 residues. CDR1 and CDR2 from the germline V gene are SEHNR and FQNEAQ (reference sequence). In DNA form, the CDR3 reads TGTGCCAGCAGTTTAGGGACAGCTAGCAATCAGCCCCAGCATTTT. This encodes CASSLGTASNQPQHF.

This clonotype was seen repeatedly, ten times or more. The gene calls are TRBV20-1 and TRBJ1-1; D is unclear. There are 13 residues in the CDR3. Trimming cost V 3 bases and J 3 bases, with 11 bases left between them. Germline V gene sequence: CDR1 DFQATT, CDR2 SNEGSKA (reference sequence). CDR3 region: CSASLSTDTEAFF. CDR3 coding DNA: TGCAGTGCTAGTCTCTCGACTGACACTGAAGCTTTCTTT.

This clonotype has ten or more counts. V gene TRBV6-6 combines with J gene TRBJ1-1; a possible D gene is TRBD1 (5 bases). The V end was cut by 6 bases, the J end by 9 bases, with 20 bases between. The CDR3 consists of 14 residues. The germline V gene encodes CDR1 MNHNY and CDR2 SVGAGI (reference sequence). CDR3 sequence: CASSHIGTGGKAFF. In DNA, the CDR3 is TGTGCCAGCAGCCACATTGGGACCGGAGGTAAAGCTTTCTTT.

This chain uses TRBV3-1 with TRBJ2-2, with 7 positions matching TRBD2. The CDR3 extends over 14 amino acids. V dropped 3 bases and J dropped 7; count of bases not matched to a gene: 5. The germline V gene has CDR1 LGHDT and CDR2 YNNKEL (reference sequence). The CDR3, as DNA: TGTGCCAGCAGCCAGAGAGGACTAGACGGGGAGCTGTTTTTT. Translation gives CASSQRGLDGELFF.

This clonotype has just a few counts. This chain joins TRBV5-4 and TRBJ2-7, with TRBD2 matching 7 bases. V lost 4 bases to trimming and J lost 5 bases; unmatched junction nucleotides: 12. The CDR3 is 15 amino acids. CDR1 and CDR2 (germline): SGHNT, YYREEE (reference sequence). The CDR3 reads CASSESSGSFHEQYF. The CDR3 DNA is TGTGCCAGCAGCGAATCTAGCGGTAGTTTCCACGAGCAGTACTTC.

This sequence joins TRBV2 and TRBJ2-5; D possibly uses TRBD1 or TRBD2 (5 bases each). Germline values: CDR1 SNHLY, CDR2 FYNNEI. V dropped 6 bases and J dropped 10 bases, with 21 bases sitting between them. The CDR3 has 14 amino acids. The CDR3 spells CASRLGRLKGSQYF. CDR3 nucleotides: TGTGCCAGCAGATTGGGACGGCTGAAGGGCAGCCAGTACTTC.

This clonotype was counted a few times. The chain has TRBV7-6 and TRBJ1-1, with a tentative D call TRBD1 (5 bases). This CDR3 has 17 residues. The germline CDR1 and CDR2 sequences are SGHVS and FNYEAQ. V was clipped by 1 base and J by 0 bases, with 15 bases between them. CDR3 nucleotides: TGTGCCAGCAGCTTAGGGGGGTATGACATGGTGAACACTGAAGCTTTCTTT. This sequence encodes CASSLGGYDMVNTEAFF.

This clonotype came up many times. The rearrangement links TRBV29-1 to TRBJ1-2; D might be TRBD1 (6 bases). The CDR3 length is 13 residues. Germline CDR1 is SQVTM and CDR2 is ANQGSEA. V was clipped by 2 bases and J by 3 bases, with 10 bases between them. The CDR3 DNA is TGCAGCGTTGAATCAGGGGCTTACTATGGCTACACCTTC. Translation gives CSVESGAYYGYTF.

This clonotype was observed many times. V is TRBV18 and J is TRBJ1-1; TRBD1 matches 10 bases. The V gene's germline CDR1 is KGHSH and CDR2 LQKENI. CDR3 length equals 14 residues. The trim removed 4 bases at V and 10 bases at J, leaving 9 bases unmatched. The CDR3 region is CASSHRDRGRPAFF. CDR3 sequence (DNA): TGTGCCAGCTCACACCGGGACAGGGGACGCCCAGCTTTCTTT.

This clonotype was seen repeatedly, ten times or more. The chain employs TRBV20-1 and TRBJ1-1; D is unclear. V was pared by 0 bases and J by 4 bases, with 6 bases between. Germline V gives CDR1 DFQATT, CDR2 SNEGSKA (reference sequence). The CDR3 length is 12 residues. Here the CDR3 DNA reads TGCAGTGCTAGAGATGGGTTCACTGAAGCTTTCTTT. It translates to CSARDGFTEAFF.

The chain uses TRBV2 and TRBJ1-3; 8 nucleotides align to TRBD1. The V gene end was trimmed by 4 bases and the J gene end by 3 bases; junction bases not matched to a gene: 2. Germline loops: CDR1 SNHLY, CDR2 FYNNEI. CDR3 length: 14 residues. CDR3: CASSVGTGGNTIYF. CDR3 bases: TGTGCCAGCAGTGTCGGGACAGGTGGAAACACCATATATTTT.